This TCR beta chain stems from a study of Ad26.COV2.S vaccination and SARS-CoV-2 variants. Study overall: In the COV1001 trial, the donor was in the Ad26.COV2.S arm. Study outcomes and limitations: Vaccine recipients had higher spike-specific TCR breadth than placebo recipients.

The treatment denotes: 19 received Ad26.COV2.S at low or high dose, single or two shots; roughly five received placebo; per-sample allocation not given. Samples analyzed were those drawn on day 63 after the first vaccine or placebo injection. As its vector, the vaccine had Ad26, which expressed Wuhan-strain SARS-CoV-2 spike. This clone was recorded only once. As yet, its antigen is unknown. Sequencing was performed with immunoSEQ multiplex PCR; in TCRdb, only in-frame clones are kept and a portion is missing. The sample shows about half a million clones, roughly nine tenths of them seen only once. CDR1 is MNHEY and CDR2 is SVGAGI in the germline V gene. CDR3 length: 13 amino acids. V was pared by 2 bases and J by 6 bases, with 10 bases between.

The clonotype was recovered from a person between 18 and 65 years old who received the Ad26.COV2.S COVID-19 vaccine or a placebo. This chain links TRBV6-5 with TRBJ1-2, with D possibly being TRBD1 (6 bases). This specimen was peripheral blood, taken in a trial of Ad26.COV2.S vaccine versus placebo. CDR3 residues: CASSYQGNDGYTF. DNA of the CDR3: TGTGCCAGCAGTTACCAGGGGAATGATGGCTACACCTTC.